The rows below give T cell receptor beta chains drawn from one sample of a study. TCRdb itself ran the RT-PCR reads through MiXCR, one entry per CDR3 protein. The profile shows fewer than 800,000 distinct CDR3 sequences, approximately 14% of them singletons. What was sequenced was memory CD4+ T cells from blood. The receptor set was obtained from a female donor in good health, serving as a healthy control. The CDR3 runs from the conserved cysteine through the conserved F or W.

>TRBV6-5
CASNFNGGSQQFF
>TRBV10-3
CAIRGQGRITEAFF
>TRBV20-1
CSASVAGDRRELFF
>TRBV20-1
CSAPPRGYTGELFF
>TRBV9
CASSVQPTDTQYF
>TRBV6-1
CASSDGQGETQYF
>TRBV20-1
CSASQGEGDTEAFF
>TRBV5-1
CASSLGSHNSPLHF
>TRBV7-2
CASSLSGTLDQPQHF
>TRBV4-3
CASSRLLAGADEQFF
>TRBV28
CASRKDRGHQPQHF
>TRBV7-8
CASSLTHYTEETQYF
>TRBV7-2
CASSLVRTYEQYF
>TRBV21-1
CARARPEMSSGNTIYF
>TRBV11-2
CASSLEGLVYNEQFF
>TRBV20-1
CSAAGGLEQYF
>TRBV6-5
CASSRSSYEQYF
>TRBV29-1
CSVVRTGGTEAFF
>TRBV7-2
CASSPTGAGMYSPLHF
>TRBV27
CASRIQGGSNQPQHF
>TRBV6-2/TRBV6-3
CASQDRDNQPQHF
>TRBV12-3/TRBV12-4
CASSYGNYGYTF
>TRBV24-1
CATSDPWTQYF
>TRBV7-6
CASSLAHRGRGYEQYF
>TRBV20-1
CSAGLAGGNPYEQYF
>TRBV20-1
CSAREVGNAGYTF
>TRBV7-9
CASSSGTGHSPLHF
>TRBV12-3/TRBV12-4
CASSITGGSTKAFF
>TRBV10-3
CAIGGTGSQETQYF
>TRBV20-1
CSAIGRDTEAFF
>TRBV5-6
CASSSIQVNTEAFF